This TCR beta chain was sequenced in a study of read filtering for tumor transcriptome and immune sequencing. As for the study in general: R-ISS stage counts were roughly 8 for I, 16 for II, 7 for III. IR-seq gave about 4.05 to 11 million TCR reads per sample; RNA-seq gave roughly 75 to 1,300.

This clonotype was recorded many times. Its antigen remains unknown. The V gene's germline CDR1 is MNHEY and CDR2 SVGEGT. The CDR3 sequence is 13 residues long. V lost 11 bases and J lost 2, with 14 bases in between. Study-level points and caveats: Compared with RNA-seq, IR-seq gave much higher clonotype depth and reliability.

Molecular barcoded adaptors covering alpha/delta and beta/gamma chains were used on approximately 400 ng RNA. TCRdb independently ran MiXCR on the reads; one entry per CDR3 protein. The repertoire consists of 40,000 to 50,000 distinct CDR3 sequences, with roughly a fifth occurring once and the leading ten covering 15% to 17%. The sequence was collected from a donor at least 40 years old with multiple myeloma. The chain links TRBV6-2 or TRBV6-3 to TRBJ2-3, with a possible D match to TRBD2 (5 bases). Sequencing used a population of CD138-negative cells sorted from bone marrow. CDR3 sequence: CAGNSAITDTQYF. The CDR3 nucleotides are TGTGCCGGGAATAGCGCGATCACAGATACGCAGTATTTT.